The 12 T cell receptor beta chains below all came from one sample that was sequenced in a study of CD8+CD57+ T cells in acquired aplastic anemia. Selection for sequencing was limited to patients who had shown CD8+CD57+ cell expansion by flow cytometry. Investigators profiled TCR beta VDJ and CDR3 from genomic DNA template. From the reads, TCRdb called clonotypes with MiXCR, one entry per CDR3 protein. Of around 130,000 distinct CDR3 sequences in the sample, 55% to 60% were seen once. The specimen sequenced was sorted CD4+, CD8+, or CD8+CD57+ T cells (not recorded which) from PBMCs. These receptors were collected from a human donor with aplastic anemia.

This clonotype was detected a few times. V gene TRBV7-9 combines with J gene TRBJ2-7; 8 nucleotides match TRBD1. V lost 5 bases, J lost 2 bases, and 8 bases stayed unmatched. The CDR3 spans 15 residues. Germline-derived CDR1 and CDR2 are SEHNR and FQNEAQ (reference sequence). The CDR3 sequence: CASSPGGAGPYEQYF. DNA of the CDR3: TGTGCCAGCAGCCCAGGGGGCGCAGGACCCTACGAGCAGTACTTC.

This clonotype was counted many times. The chain recombines TRBV6-1 with TRBJ2-3, with D tentatively TRBD1 or TRBD2 (5 bases each). The germline V gene has CDR1 MNHNS and CDR2 SASEGT. V shed 0 bases and J shed 6 bases, with 16 bases lying between them. This CDR3 has 16 residues. In DNA, the CDR3 is TGTGCCAGCAGTGAAGCGCAGGGCGCGTGGGGGGATACGCAGTATTTT. This encodes CASSEAQGAWGDTQYF.

This clonotype was found a few times. This may be a read error, as it is one base from a much larger clone. The chain carries TRBV10-3 and TRBJ1-2; D possibly corresponds to TRBD1 (6 bases). There are 14 residues in the CDR3. CDR1 and CDR2 from the germline V gene are ENHRY and SYGVKD. V was pared by 2 bases and J by 7 bases, with 14 bases between. As DNA, the CDR3 is TGTGCCATCAGTGAGCAGGGGTCGGCCTGTGGCTACACCTTC. Its protein product is CAISEQGSACGYTF.

CDR3 DNA: TGTGCCAGCAGGGTAGAAACGGGGGGCCTTAGCACAGATACGCAGTATTTT. Translating it yields CASRVETGGLSTDTQYF. The chain uses TRBV19 and TRBJ2-3, with D perhaps TRBD2 (7 bases). Trimming left V 9 bases short and J 0 bases short, with 22 bases between. This CDR3 is built from 17 residues. Germline CDR1 reads LNHDA; CDR2 reads SQIVND (reference sequence).

The chain has TRBV2 and TRBJ1-5; TRBD1 is a possible D gene (5 bases). Germline V gene data show CDR1 as SNHLY and CDR2 as FYNNEI. The CDR3 runs 13 residues. V was trimmed by 5 bases and J by 3 bases, leaving 8 bases between them. The CDR3 is CASSYGANQPQHF. The CDR3 DNA reads as TGTGCCAGCAGTTACGGGGCCAATCAGCCCCAGCATTTT.

The chain recombines TRBV3-1 with TRBJ2-5; no firm D call. The CDR3 length is 15 residues. The V gene lost 2 bases and the J gene lost 0 bases, with 10 bases spanning the gap. Germline lookup yields CDR1 LGHDT and CDR2 YNNKEL (reference sequence). In DNA, the CDR3 is TGTGCCAGCAGCCAAAGTACAATGTACCAAGAGACCCAGTACTTC. Translated: CASSQSTMYQETQYF.

The chain recombines TRBV10-3 with TRBJ1-1; D remains unclear. V lost 3 bases and J 5 bases, leaving 10 bases between the germline ends. Germline CDR1 ENHRY, CDR2 SYGVKD. CDR3 size: 13 residues. The CDR3 nucleotides are TGTGCCATCAGTGAACGGCGGATAACTGAAGCTTTCTTT. Translated, it gives CAISERRITEAFF.

This chain uses TRBV20-1 with TRBJ2-5, with 7 positions matching TRBD1. CDR3 length: 15 residues. From germline, CDR1 is DFQATT and CDR2 SNEGSKA (reference sequence). Unmatched junction bases numbered 13, after V lost 5 bases and J lost 4 bases. This chain's CDR3 is CSACETGNWGETQYF. Written as DNA, the CDR3 is TGCAGTGCTTGTGAGACAGGGAATTGGGGAGAGACCCAGTACTTC.

The table lists this clonotype with a count of one. J is TRBJ1-5 and V is TRBV29-1; D is perhaps TRBD1 (5 bases). Trimming left V 0 bases short and J 3 bases short, with 6 bases between. This CDR3 is 13 amino acids long. The germline gives CDR1 SQVTM, CDR2 ANQGSEA. The CDR3 loop is CSVEEGVNQPQHF. The CDR3 nucleotides are TGCAGCGTTGAAGAAGGGGTCAATCAGCCCCAGCATTTT.

In its sample, this clonotype was seen many times. The chain carries TRBV5-1 and TRBJ2-3, with a possible D match to TRBD2 (6 bases). V lost 8 bases to trimming and J lost 0 bases, with 22 bases between them. Per germline, CDR1 SGHRS and CDR2 YFSETQ. This CDR3 is 17 amino acids long. The CDR3 DNA is TGCGCCAGTCGACGGTTTGGGACTTTTACGAGCACAGATACGCAGTATTTT. Translated: CASRRFGTFTSTDTQYF.

The chain is built from TRBV11-1 and TRBJ2-7, with TRBD1 matching 9 bases. The CDR3 totals 17 residues. V shed 4 bases and J 3 bases; nucleotides not matched to a gene: 13. The germline V gene encodes CDR1 SGHAT and CDR2 FQDESV (reference sequence). CDR3 bases: TGTGCCAGCAGCTCCCGGGATGGGACAGGGAGCCACTACGAGCAGTACTTC. It specifies CASSSRDGTGSHYEQYF.

Points on this clonotype: The junction does not match germline at one end; this may be a read error. The gene calls are TRBV19 and TRBJ1-3, with D unclear. The CDR3 runs 17 residues. From germline, CDR1 is LNHDA and CDR2 SQIVND (reference sequence). Here the CDR3 reads CASTLSPVPRSGNTIHF. CDR3 bases: TGTGCCAGTACTCTGTCCCCTGTCCCTCGCTCTGGAAACACCATACATTTT. The whole variable domain, remainder taken from reference TRBV19 and TRBJ1-3, is DGGITQSPKYLFRKEGQNVTLSCEQNLNHDAMYWYRQDPGQGLRLIYYSQIVNDFQKGDIAEGYSVSREKKESFPLTVTSAQKNPTAFYLCASTLSPVPRSGNTIHFGEGSWLTVV.